Described below is a single T cell receptor (beta chain) sequence and its context. These data belong to a study of blood T cell repertoires in COVID-19. Across the whole study: Samples taken during acute and convalescent COVID-19 were collected in the United States, Italy and Spain. The cDNA or gDNA used as material had been derived from T cells, B-cell-depleted T cells, or PBMCs.

Assay used: immunoSEQ multiplex PCR; TCRdb lists only in-frame clones, some missing. This sample has 150,000 to 200,000 clones, with approximately 84% found just once. Per the germline V gene, CDR1 is SGHAT and CDR2 is FQNNGV. The CDR3 is 11 amino acids. The V and J ends lost 4 bases and 9 bases respectively, with 8 bases between them. This clonotype was sampled from a woman aged 80 or over with acute or convalescent COVID-19. The rearrangement joins TRBV11-2 to TRBJ2-3, with D hard to call. Material: peripheral blood. In DNA form, the CDR3 reads TGTGCCAGCAGCTCTATAGAAACGCAGTATTTT. Amino acid sequence: CASSSIETQYF.